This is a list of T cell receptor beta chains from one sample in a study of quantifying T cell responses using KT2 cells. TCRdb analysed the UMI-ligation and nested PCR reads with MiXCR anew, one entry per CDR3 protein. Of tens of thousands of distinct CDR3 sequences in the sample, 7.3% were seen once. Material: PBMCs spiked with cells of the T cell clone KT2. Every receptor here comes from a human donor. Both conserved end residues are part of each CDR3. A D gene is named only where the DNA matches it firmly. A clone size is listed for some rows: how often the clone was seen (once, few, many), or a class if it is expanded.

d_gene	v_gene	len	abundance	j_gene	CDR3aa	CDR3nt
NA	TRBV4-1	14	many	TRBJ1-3	CASSQVPGGNTIYF	TGCGCCAGCAGCCAAGTCCCCGGAGGAAACACCATATATTTT
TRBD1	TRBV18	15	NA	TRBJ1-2	CASSPGDRGLVGYTF	TGTGCCAGCTCACCAGGGGACAGGGGGCTGGTTGGATACACCTTC
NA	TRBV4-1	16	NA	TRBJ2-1	CASSQVNLVAYNEQFF	TGCGCCAGCAGCCAAGTTAACCTAGTTGCATATAATGAGCAGTTCTTC
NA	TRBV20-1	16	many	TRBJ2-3	CSARDQGPRGTDTQYF	TGCAGTGCTAGAGATCAAGGGCCGCGAGGGACAGATACGCAGTATTTT
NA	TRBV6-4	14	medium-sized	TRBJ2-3	CASSDAGATDTQYF	TGTGCCAGCAGTGACGCTGGGGCCACAGATACGCAGTATTTT
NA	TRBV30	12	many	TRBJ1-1	CAWKQQTTEAFF	TGTGCCTGGAAGCAGCAGACAACTGAAGCTTTCTTT
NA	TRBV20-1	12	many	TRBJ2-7	CSALLGSYEQYF	TGCAGTGCTTTACTCGGCTCCTACGAGCAGTACTTC
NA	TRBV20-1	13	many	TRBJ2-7	CSALEGTTYEQYF	TGCAGTGCTCTTGAGGGAACTACTTACGAGCAGTACTTC
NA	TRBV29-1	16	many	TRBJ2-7	CSARRSFGDYSYEQYF	TGCAGCGCAAGGAGGAGCTTTGGCGACTACTCCTACGAGCAGTACTTC
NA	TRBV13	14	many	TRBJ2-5	CASRPSGSQETQYF	TGTGCCAGCAGACCCTCAGGGTCCCAAGAGACCCAGTACTTC
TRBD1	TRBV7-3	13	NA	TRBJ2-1	CASSRQQGNEQFF	TGTGCCAGCAGCAGGCAACAGGGGAATGAGCAGTTCTTC
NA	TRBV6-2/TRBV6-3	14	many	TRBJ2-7	CASSLPGLAYEQYF	TGTGCCAGCAGTTTGCCGGGACTTGCTTACGAGCAGTACTTC
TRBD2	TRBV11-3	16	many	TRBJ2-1	CASSLEVAGGNNEQFF	TGTGCCAGCAGCTTAGAGGTGGCGGGGGGGAACAATGAGCAGTTCTTC
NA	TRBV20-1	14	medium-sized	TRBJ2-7	CSARTGGADYEQYF	TGCAGTGCCCGGACAGGAGGGGCCGACTACGAGCAGTACTTC
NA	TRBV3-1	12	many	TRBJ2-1	CASSQRNNEQFF	TGTGCCAGCAGCCAAAGGAACAATGAGCAGTTCTTC
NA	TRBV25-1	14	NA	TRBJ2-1	CASSEESSYNEQFF	TGTGCCAGCAGTGAGGAGTCCTCCTACAATGAGCAGTTCTTC
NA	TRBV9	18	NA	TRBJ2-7	CASSVGGGGSRPRNEQYF	TGTGCCAGCAGCGTAGGGGGAGGAGGGAGCCGGCCCAGGAACGAGCAGTACTTC
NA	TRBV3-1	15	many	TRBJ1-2	CASSQGSYRNYGYTF	TGTGCCAGCAGCCAAGGGTCTTACCGGAACTATGGCTACACCTTC
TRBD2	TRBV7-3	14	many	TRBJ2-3	CASTSGGAQDTQYF	TGTGCCAGCACCAGCGGGGGGGCCCAAGATACGCAGTATTTT
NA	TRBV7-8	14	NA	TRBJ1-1	CASSHWGTQNEAFF	TGTGCCAGCAGTCATTGGGGGACCCAGAATGAAGCTTTCTTT
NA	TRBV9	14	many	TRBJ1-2	CASSVATVLDGYTF	TGTGCCAGCAGCGTAGCTACAGTCCTGGATGGCTACACCTTC
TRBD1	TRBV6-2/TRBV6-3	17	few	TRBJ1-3	CASSHTPGTGDGGTIYF	TGTGCCAGCAGCCATACCCCCGGGACAGGCGATGGCGGCACCATATATTTT
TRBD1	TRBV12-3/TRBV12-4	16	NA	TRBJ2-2	CASSSQGAVGSGELFF	TGTGCCAGCAGTTCCCAGGGGGCCGTCGGGTCCGGGGAGCTGTTTTTT
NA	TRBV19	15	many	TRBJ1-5	CASSIEPAGAQPQHF	TGTGCCAGTAGTATAGAACCGGCAGGGGCTCAGCCCCAGCATTTT
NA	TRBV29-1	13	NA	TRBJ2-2	CSVPSRNTGELFF	TGCAGCGTTCCAAGTAGAAACACCGGGGAGCTGTTTTTT
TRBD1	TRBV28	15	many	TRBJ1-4	CASSPRTGGIEKLFF	TGTGCCAGCAGTCCCCGGACAGGGGGCATTGAAAAACTGTTTTTT
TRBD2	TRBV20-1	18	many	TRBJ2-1	CSARGTSGYSVYYNEQFF	TGCAGTGCTAGAGGGACTAGCGGTTACTCGGTTTACTACAATGAGCAGTTCTTC
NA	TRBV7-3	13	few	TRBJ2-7	CASSLTVTYEQYF	TGTGCCAGCAGCCTGACGGTTACCTACGAGCAGTACTTC
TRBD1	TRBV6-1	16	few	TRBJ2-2	CASSYRTGSGTGELFF	TGTGCCAGCAGTTACCGGACAGGGAGTGGTACCGGGGAGCTGTTTTTT
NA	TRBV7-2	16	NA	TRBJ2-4	CASSYRSSLAKNIQYF	TGTGCCAGCAGCTACAGGTCCTCACTAGCCAAAAACATTCAGTACTTC
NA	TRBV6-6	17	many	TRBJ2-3	CASSYAMTDLSTDTQYF	TGTGCCAGCAGTTACGCGATGACAGACCTAAGCACAGATACGCAGTATTTT
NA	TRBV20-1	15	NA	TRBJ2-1	CSVLSGLSSYNEQFF	TGCAGTGTTCTAAGCGGCCTGAGCTCCTACAATGAGCAGTTCTTC
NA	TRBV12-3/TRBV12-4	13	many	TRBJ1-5	CASSGRVYQPQHF	TGTGCCAGCAGTGGGCGGGTTTATCAGCCCCAGCATTTT
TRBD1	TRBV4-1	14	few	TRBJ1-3	CASSQRTGVDTIYF	TGCGCCAGCAGCCAAAGGACAGGGGTGGACACCATATATTTT
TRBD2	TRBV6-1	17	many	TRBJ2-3	CASTTGGLAHGTDTQYF	TGTGCCTCCACAACAGGTGGACTAGCGCACGGCACAGATACGCAGTATTTT
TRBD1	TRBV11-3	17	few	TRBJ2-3	CASSSRTGKGVTDTQYF	TGTGCCAGCAGCTCGCGGACAGGGAAGGGGGTGACAGATACGCAGTATTTT
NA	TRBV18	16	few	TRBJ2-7	CASSPLPGTLTYEQYF	TGTGCCAGCTCACCACTACCCGGGACGCTGACCTACGAGCAGTACTTC
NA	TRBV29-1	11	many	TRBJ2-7	CSVYIGGEQYF	TGCAGCGTTTACATCGGAGGCGAGCAGTACTTC
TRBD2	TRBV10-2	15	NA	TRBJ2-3	CASSESWTSGDTQYF	TGCGCCAGCAGTGAGTCCTGGACTAGCGGGGATACGCAGTATTTT
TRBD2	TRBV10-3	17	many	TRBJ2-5	CAISEPTREVGQETQYF	TGTGCCATCAGTGAGCCGACGCGGGAGGTTGGACAAGAGACCCAGTACTTC